The 19 T cell receptor beta chains presented below share a single source sample, sequenced in a study of blood T cells in healthy people across ages. It was with a sample-barcoded 5' primer and a J-beta primer mix that a second PCR of about 6 to 12 cycles was run. TCRdb analysed the 5' RACE reads with MiXCR anew, one entry per CDR3 protein. The data hold about 650,000 distinct CDR3 sequences, with approximately 31% observed a single time. Sequenced input: blood. Receptors originate from a woman over 75 in good health.

There are a few counts of this clonotype. The V call is TRBV20-1, the J call TRBJ2-5; 8 nucleotides agree with TRBD1. Trimming at V came to 6 bases and at J to 4 bases, leaving 10 bases not matched to a gene. CDR3 length equals 14 residues. CDR1 is DFQATT, CDR2 SNEGSKA, per germline (reference sequence). CDR3 bases: TGCAGTGCCAGACGCAGGGGGCGCGTAGAGACCCAGTACTTC. Translated: CSARRRGRVETQYF.

V usage is TRBV20-1 and J usage is TRBJ2-1; 8 bases map to TRBD1. The CDR3 runs to 15 residues. V gave up 5 bases and J gave up 7 bases; unmatched junction bases: 13. CDR1 and CDR2 (germline): DFQATT, SNEGSKA (reference sequence). CDR3 nucleotides: TGCAGTGCTCCCCCACAGGGGGGTATGTGGAATGAGCAGTTCTTC. Its protein product is CSAPPQGGMWNEQFF.

J is TRBJ2-5 and V is TRBV20-1, with a possible D match to TRBD1 (5 bases). Germline-derived CDR1 and CDR2 are DFQATT and SNEGSKA (reference sequence). This CDR3 comprises 16 residues. Trimming removed 4 bases at V and 2 bases at J, with 20 bases between. The CDR3 loop is CSATPRQFMGQETQYF. The CDR3 DNA reads as TGCAGTGCTACCCCCCGACAGTTCATGGGGCAAGAGACCCAGTACTTC.

This clonotype was observed at least ten times. The chain recombines TRBV7-9 with TRBJ1-5; D unclear. The V end lost 5 bases, the J end lost 6 bases, and 11 bases lay between the germline ends. The CDR3 is made up of 13 amino acids. The germline gives CDR1 SEHNR, CDR2 FQNEAQ (reference sequence). Here the CDR3 reads CASSATSGQPQHF. The DNA for the CDR3 is TGTGCCAGCAGCGCAACCTCGGGTCAGCCCCAGCATTTT.

The chain links TRBV7-2 to TRBJ2-2; 8 nucleotides align to TRBD2. CDR1 SGHTA and CDR2 FQGNSA come from the germline V gene. The V and J ends lost 4 bases and 6 bases, in that order; junction bases with no gene match: 13. This CDR3 contains 17 residues. Here the CDR3 reads CASSSWGGGSKAGELFF. The CDR3 DNA reads as TGTGCCAGCAGCTCGTGGGGCGGGGGGTCCAAGGCCGGGGAGCTGTTTTTT.

At least ten counts were recorded for this clonotype. The rearrangement uses TRBV15 and TRBJ1-2, with D possibly matching TRBD1 (6 bases). The V gene's germline CDR1 is LNHNV and CDR2 YYDKDF (reference sequence). CDR3 length: 14 residues. Trimming shortened V by 1 base and J by 6 bases, and 12 bases separated the two germline ends. The CDR3 DNA is TGTGCCACCAGCAGAGTGGGGGCAGAGGATGGCTACACCTTC. The encoded protein is CATSRVGAEDGYTF.

The chain couples TRBV14 to TRBJ2-1; D remains unclear. Germline assignment: CDR1 SGHDN and CDR2 FVKESK. Trimming stripped 5 bases from V and 8 bases from J, with 7 bases between. The CDR3 loop spans 11 amino acids. CDR3 sequence (DNA): TGTGCCAGCAGCTACTTTGATGAGCAGTTCTTC. Translated, it gives CASSYFDEQFF.

The chain joins TRBV6-6 to TRBJ1-2; no firm D call. The V gene's germline CDR1 is MNHNY and CDR2 SVGAGI (reference sequence). V lost 8 bases and J 2 bases, leaving 6 bases between the germline ends. The CDR3 runs to 11 residues. The CDR3 DNA reads TGTGCCAGCGGACGGAACTATGGCTACACCTTC. This gives the protein CASGRNYGYTF.

This clonotype has a count of ten or more. The rearrangement uses TRBV18 and TRBJ2-5; perhaps TRBD1 as D (5 bases). This CDR3 contains 14 residues. Germline V lookup: CDR1 KGHSH, CDR2 LQKENI. V was pared by 0 bases and J by 5 bases, with 10 bases between. In DNA form, the CDR3 reads TGTGCCAGCTCACCACCAAGCCAGGGTGAGACCCAGTACTTC. Residues: CASSPPSQGETQYF.

V is TRBV20-1 and J is TRBJ1-2; the match to TRBD1 covers 8 bases. CDR1 and CDR2 from the germline V gene are DFQATT and SNEGSKA (reference sequence). The CDR3 extends over 13 amino acids. The J segment lost 4 bases and the V segment lost 6 bases, leaving 7 bases of the junction unmatched. CDR3 region: CSAGTGFLYGYTF. The CDR3 DNA sequence: TGCAGTGCGGGGACAGGTTTTCTCTATGGCTACACCTTC.

This clonotype was recorded at least ten times. The J gene is TRBJ2-3, the V gene TRBV29-1; D call uncertain. The V gene's germline CDR1 is SQVTM and CDR2 ANQGSEA. V lost 4 bases and J 4 bases, leaving 15 bases between the germline ends. This CDR3 spans 14 amino acids. The CDR3 region has the DNA TGCAGCGTTGGAAATCACCGCACGCCAGATACGCAGTATTTT. This encodes CSVGNHRTPDTQYF.

This clonotype was counted between two and nine times. The chain has TRBV7-9 and TRBJ1-1, with a possible D match to TRBD1 (5 bases). In germline, CDR1 is SEHNR, CDR2 FQNEAQ (reference sequence). With 7 bases removed from V and 1 base from J, the gap between germline ends came to 16 bases. The CDR3 totals 15 residues. CDR3: CASTLGGQTNTEAFF. The DNA of the CDR3 is TGTGCCAGCACCCTGGGTGGACAAACGAACACTGAAGCTTTCTTT. The variable domain in full, completed from reference TRBV7-9 and TRBJ1-1, reads DTGVSQNPRHKITKRGQNVTFRCDPISEHNRLYWYRQTLGQGPEFLTYFQNEAQLEKSRLLSDRFSAERPKGSFSTLEIQRTEQGDSAMYLCASTLGGQTNTEAFFGQGTRLTVV.

This clonotype was seen only a few times. This may come from a read error, since a much larger clone is one base off. The rearrangement uses TRBV29-1 and TRBJ2-1; no firm D call. The end of the DNA fits TRBJ2-7 better, so the J call may be wrong. Germline V lookup: CDR1 SQVTM, CDR2 ANQGSEA. This CDR3 is built from 13 residues. The CDR3: CSVGGSPYNEQYF. In DNA, the CDR3 is TGCAGCGTTGGAGGAAGCCCTTACAATGAGCAGTACTTC.

The sample holds one count of this clonotype. The gene calls are TRBV7-8 and TRBJ2-1, with TRBD2 matching over 10 bases. Germline-derived CDR1 and CDR2 are SGHVS and FQNEAQ. There are 16 residues in the CDR3. After removal of 2 bases from V and 6 bases from J, the junction contained 7 bases not matched to a gene. The chain's CDR3 is CASSLSGGALGNEQFF. CDR3 coding DNA: TGTGCCAGCAGCTTAAGCGGGGGGGCCTTAGGCAATGAGCAGTTCTTC.

This clonotype was found many times. This may be a read error, as it is one base from a much larger clone. The chain employs TRBV27 and TRBJ1-4; TRBD1 matches 7 bases. Trimming at V came to 5 bases and at J to 3 bases, leaving 6 bases not matched to a gene. Germline lookup yields CDR1 MNHEY and CDR2 SMNVEV (reference sequence). The CDR3 consists of 15 residues. The CDR3 coding sequence is TGTGCCAGCAGTCCTACAGGGGCAGCTAATGAAAAACTGTTTTTT. It yields the protein CASSPTGAANEKLFF.

The V gene is TRBV11-2, the J gene TRBJ2-1; 7 positions match TRBD2. There are 15 residues in the CDR3. Germline CDR1 and CDR2: SGHAT and FQNNGV. J was trimmed by 9 bases and V by 1 base; bases with no gene match: 9. The CDR3: CASSLGVGLVVEQFF. The CDR3 region has the DNA TGTGCCAGCAGCTTAGGGGTAGGACTAGTCGTTGAGCAGTTCTTC.

The rearrangement joins TRBV10-3 to TRBJ2-3; D perhaps matches TRBD2 (6 bases). Trimming removed 9 bases from V and 2 bases from J, with 15 bases in between. Per germline, CDR1 ENHRY and CDR2 SYGVKD. This CDR3 has 14 residues. The CDR3 sequence: CAISPGLNTDTQYF. CDR3 in DNA: TGTGCCATTAGCCCGGGACTCAACACAGATACGCAGTATTTT.

This clonotype has ten or more counts. The genes are TRBV12-3 or TRBV12-4 and TRBJ1-1; D is ambiguous. The CDR3 totals 14 residues. V was clipped by 0 bases and J by 6 bases, with 11 bases between them. This CDR3 reads CASSLAPDSPEAFF. CDR3 DNA: TGTGCCAGCAGTTTAGCGCCGGACTCTCCTGAAGCTTTCTTT.

This clonotype was recorded many times. The chain combines TRBV29-1 with TRBJ2-7; TRBD1 matches at 8 bases. The CDR3 has 15 residues. Trimming removed 7 bases from V and 4 bases from J; junction bases left unmatched: 15. The V gene's germline CDR1 is SQVTM and CDR2 ANQGSEA. CDR3 coding DNA: TGCAGCGCCACTCCCGCCGGACAGGGTTTGTACGAGCAGTACTTC. Its translation: CSATPAGQGLYEQYF.